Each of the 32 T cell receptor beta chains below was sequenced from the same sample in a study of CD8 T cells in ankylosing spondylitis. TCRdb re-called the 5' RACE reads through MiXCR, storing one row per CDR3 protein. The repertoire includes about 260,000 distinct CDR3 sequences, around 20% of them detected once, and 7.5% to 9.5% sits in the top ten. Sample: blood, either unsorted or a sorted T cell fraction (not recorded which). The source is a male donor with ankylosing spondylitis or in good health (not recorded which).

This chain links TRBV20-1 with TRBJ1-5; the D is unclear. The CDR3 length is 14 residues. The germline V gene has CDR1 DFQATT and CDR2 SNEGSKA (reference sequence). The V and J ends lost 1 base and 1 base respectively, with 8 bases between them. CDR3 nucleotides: TGCAGTGCTAGAGTTAGGATCAGCAATCAGCCCCAGCATTTT. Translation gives CSARVRISNQPQHF.

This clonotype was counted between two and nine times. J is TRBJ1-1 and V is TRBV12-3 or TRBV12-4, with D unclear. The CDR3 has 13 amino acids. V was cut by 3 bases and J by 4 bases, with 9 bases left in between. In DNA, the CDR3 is TGTGCCAGCAGTTTTGGGGAGACCACTGAAGCTTTCTTT. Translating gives CASSFGETTEAFF.

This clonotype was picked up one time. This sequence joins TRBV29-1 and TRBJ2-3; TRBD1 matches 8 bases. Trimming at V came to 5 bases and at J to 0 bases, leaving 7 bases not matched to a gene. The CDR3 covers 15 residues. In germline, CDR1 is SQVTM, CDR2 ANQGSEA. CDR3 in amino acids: CSVRAQGASTDTQYF. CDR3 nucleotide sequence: TGCAGCGTTCGGGCGCAGGGGGCTAGCACAGATACGCAGTATTTT.

The CDR3, as DNA: TGTGCCAGCAGTTTACAGTATAGCAATCAGCCCCAGCATTTT. It translates to CASSLQYSNQPQHF. The chain has TRBV12-3 or TRBV12-4 and TRBJ1-5; D gene unclear. There are 14 residues in the CDR3. V lost 2 bases and J 0 bases, leaving 5 bases between the germline ends.

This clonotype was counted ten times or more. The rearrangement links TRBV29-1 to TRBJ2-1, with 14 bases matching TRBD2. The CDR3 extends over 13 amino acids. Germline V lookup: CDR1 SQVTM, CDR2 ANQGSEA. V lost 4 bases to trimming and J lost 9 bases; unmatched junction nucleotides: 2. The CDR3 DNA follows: TGCAGCGTTGGGACTAGCGGGGGGAGTGAGCAGTTCTTC. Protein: CSVGTSGGSEQFF.

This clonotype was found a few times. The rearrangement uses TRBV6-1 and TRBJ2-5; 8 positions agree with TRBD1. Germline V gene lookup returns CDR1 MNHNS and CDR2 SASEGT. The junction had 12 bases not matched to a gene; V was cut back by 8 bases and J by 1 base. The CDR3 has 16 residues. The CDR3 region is CASSRPRDRTQETQYF. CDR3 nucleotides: TGTGCCAGCTCACGCCCACGGGACAGGACCCAAGAGACCCAGTACTTC.

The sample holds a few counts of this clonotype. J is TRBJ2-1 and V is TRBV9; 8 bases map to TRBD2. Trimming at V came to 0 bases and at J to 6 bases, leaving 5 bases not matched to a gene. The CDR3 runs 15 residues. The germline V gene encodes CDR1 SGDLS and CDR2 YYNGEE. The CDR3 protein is CASSVVGSGANEQFF. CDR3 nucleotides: TGTGCCAGCAGCGTAGTTGGTAGCGGGGCCAATGAGCAGTTCTTC.

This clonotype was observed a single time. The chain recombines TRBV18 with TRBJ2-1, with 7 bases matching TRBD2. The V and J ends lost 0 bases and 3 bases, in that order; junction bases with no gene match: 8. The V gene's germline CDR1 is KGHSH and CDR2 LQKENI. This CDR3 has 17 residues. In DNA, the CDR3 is TGTGCCAGCTCACCACCGCTGAGGGAGGGACTCTACAATGAGCAGTTCTTC. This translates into CASSPPLREGLYNEQFF.

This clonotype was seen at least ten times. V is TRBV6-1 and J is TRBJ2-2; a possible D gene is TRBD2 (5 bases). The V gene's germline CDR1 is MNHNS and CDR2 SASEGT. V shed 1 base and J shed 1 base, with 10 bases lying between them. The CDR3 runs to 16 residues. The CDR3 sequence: CASSEGVALNTGELFF. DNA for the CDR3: TGTGCCAGCAGTGAAGGGGTAGCGCTGAACACCGGGGAGCTGTTTTTT.

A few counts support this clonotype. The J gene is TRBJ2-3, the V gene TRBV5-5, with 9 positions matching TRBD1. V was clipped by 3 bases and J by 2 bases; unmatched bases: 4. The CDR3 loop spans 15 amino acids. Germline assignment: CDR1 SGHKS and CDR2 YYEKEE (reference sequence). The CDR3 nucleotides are TGTGCCAGCAGCTCACAGGGGGCGAACACAGATACGCAGTATTTT. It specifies CASSSQGANTDTQYF.

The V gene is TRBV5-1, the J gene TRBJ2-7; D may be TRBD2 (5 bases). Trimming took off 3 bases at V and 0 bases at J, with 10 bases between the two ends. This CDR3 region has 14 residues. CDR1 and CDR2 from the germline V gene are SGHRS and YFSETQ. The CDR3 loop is CASSWSGSSYEQYV. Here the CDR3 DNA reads TGCGCCAGCAGCTGGTCTGGGAGCTCCTACGAGCAGTACGTC.

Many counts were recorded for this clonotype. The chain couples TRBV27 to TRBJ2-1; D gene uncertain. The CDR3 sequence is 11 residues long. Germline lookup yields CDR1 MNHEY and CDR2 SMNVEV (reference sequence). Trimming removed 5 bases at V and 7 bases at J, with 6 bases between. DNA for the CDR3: TGTGCCAGCAGTCATTATAATGAGCAGTTCTTC. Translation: CASSHYNEQFF.

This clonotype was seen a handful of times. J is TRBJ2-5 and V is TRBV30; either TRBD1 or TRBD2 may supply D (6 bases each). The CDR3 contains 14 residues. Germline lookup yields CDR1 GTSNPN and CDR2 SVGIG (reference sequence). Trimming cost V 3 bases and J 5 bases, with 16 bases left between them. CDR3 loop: CAWRQGGGTETQYF. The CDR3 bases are TGTGCCTGGAGACAGGGAGGAGGTACGGAGACCCAGTACTTC.

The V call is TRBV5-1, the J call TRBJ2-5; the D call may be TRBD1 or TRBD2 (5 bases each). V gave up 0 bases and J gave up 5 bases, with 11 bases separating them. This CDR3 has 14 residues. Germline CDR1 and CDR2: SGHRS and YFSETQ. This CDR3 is CASSLGGTFETQYF. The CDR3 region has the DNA TGCGCCAGCAGCTTGGGGGGGACGTTTGAGACCCAGTACTTC.

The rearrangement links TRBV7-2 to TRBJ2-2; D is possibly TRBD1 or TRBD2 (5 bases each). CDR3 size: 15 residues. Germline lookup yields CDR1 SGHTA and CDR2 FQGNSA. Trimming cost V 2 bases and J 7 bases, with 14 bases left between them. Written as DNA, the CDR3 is TGTGCCAGCAGCTTACCGCTAGGGACGGGCGGGGAGCTGTTTTTT. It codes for CASSLPLGTGGELFF.

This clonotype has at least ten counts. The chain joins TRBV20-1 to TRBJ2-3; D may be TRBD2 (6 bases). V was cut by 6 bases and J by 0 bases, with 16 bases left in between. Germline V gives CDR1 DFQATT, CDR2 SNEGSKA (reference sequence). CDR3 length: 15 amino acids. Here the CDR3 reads CSAGRRGPSTDTQYF. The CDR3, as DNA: TGCAGTGCCGGCCGGCGGGGCCCGAGCACAGATACGCAGTATTTT.

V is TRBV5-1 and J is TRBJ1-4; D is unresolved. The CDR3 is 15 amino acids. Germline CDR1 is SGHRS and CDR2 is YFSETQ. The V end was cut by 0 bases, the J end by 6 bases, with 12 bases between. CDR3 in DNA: TGCGCCAGCAGCTTGGAGACGACCCGGGATGAAAAACTGTTTTTT. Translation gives CASSLETTRDEKLFF.

CDR3 residues: CASSLGGTSAAYNEQFF. The CDR3 DNA is TGCGCCAGCAGCTTGGGGGGGACTAGTGCTGCTTACAATGAGCAGTTCTTC. The chain is built from TRBV5-1 and TRBJ2-1, with 8 bases identical to TRBD2. Trimming cost V 0 bases and J 4 bases; bases outside gene matches: 9. Looked up from germline, CDR1 is SGHRS and CDR2 is YFSETQ. The CDR3 runs to 17 residues.

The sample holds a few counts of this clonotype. The CDR3 spells CASSDTATDTQYF. The CDR3 DNA is TGTGCCAGCAGTGACACAGCCACAGATACGCAGTATTTT. The chain links TRBV6-4 to TRBJ2-3; D not resolved. Germline lookup yields CDR1 MRHNA and CDR2 SNTAGT. The germline V and J ends were trimmed by 2 bases and 2 bases, with 5 bases remaining between them. This CDR3 region has 13 residues.

The CDR3 is CASSLARVRSTDTQYF. The CDR3 coding sequence is TGTGCCAGCAGCTTGGCCAGGGTCCGGAGCACAGATACGCAGTATTTT. This chain links TRBV5-8 with TRBJ2-3; D is possibly TRBD1 (5 bases). Trimming took off 0 bases at V and 0 bases at J, with 11 bases between the two ends. The CDR3 is 16 amino acids. The V gene's germline CDR1 is SGHTS and CDR2 YDEGEE.

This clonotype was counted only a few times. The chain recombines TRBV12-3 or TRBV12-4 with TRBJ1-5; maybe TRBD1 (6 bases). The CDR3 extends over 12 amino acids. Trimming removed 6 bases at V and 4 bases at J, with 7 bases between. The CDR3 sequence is CASRTGNQPQHF. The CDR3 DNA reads TGTGCCAGCAGGACAGGAAATCAGCCCCAGCATTTT.

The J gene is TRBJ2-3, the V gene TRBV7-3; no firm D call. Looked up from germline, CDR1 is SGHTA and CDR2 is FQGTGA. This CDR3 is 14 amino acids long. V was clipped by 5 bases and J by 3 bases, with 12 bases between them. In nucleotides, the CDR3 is TGTGCCAGCAGCGATAGTAGCCTGACAGATACGCAGTATTTT. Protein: CASSDSSLTDTQYF.

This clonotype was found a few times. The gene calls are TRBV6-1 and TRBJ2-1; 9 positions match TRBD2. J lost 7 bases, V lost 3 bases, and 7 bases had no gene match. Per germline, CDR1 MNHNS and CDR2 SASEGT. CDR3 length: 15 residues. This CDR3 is CASSDRASGVNEQFF. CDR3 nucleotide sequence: TGTGCCAGCAGTGACAGGGCTAGCGGGGTAAATGAGCAGTTCTTC.

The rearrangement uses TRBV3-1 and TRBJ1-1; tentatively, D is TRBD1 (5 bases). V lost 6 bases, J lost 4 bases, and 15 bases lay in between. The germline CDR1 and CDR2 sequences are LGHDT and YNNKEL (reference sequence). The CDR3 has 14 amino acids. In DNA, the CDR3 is TGTGCCAGCAGTAACAGGTTTCAGGGCACTGAAGCTTTCTTT. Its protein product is CASSNRFQGTEAFF.

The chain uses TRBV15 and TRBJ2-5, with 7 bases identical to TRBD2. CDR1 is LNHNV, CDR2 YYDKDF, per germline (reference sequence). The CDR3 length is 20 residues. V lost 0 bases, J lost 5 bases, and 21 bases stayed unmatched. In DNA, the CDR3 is TGTGCCACCAGCAGAGATCTAAGTTCAGCGGGATTACTAGAAATCGAGACCCAGTACTTC. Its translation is CATSRDLSSAGLLEIETQYF. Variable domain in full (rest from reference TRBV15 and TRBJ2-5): DAMVIQNPRYQVTQFGKPVTLSCSQTLNHNVMYWYQQKSSQAPKLLFHYYDKDFNNEADTPDNFQSRRPNTSFCFLDIRSPGLGDTAMYLCATSRDLSSAGLLEIETQYFGPGTRLLVL.

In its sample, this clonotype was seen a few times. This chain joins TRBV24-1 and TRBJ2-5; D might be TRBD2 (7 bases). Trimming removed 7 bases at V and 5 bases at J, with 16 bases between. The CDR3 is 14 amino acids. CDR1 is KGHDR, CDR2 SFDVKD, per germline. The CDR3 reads CATSPRGGGETQYF. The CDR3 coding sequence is TGTGCCACCAGCCCTAGGGGGGGCGGCGAGACCCAGTACTTC.

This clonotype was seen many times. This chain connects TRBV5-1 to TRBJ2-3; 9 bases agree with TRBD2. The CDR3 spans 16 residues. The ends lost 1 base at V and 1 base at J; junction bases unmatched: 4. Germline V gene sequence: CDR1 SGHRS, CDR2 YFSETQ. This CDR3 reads CASSLRSSGGTDTQYF. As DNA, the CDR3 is TGCGCCAGCAGCTTGAGGTCTAGCGGGGGCACAGATACGCAGTATTTT. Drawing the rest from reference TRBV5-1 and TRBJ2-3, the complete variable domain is KAGVTQTPRYLIKTRGQQVTLSCSPISGHRSVSWYQQTPGQGLQFLFEYFSETQRNKGNFPGRFSGRQFSNSRSEMNVSTLELGDSALYLCASSLRSSGGTDTQYFGPGTRLTVL.

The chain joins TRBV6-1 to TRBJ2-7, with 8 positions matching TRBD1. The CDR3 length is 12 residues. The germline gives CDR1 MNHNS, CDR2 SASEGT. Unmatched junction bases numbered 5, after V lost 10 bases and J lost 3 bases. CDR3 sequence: CATRQGNYEQYV. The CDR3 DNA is TGTGCCACCCGACAGGGGAACTACGAGCAGTACGTC.

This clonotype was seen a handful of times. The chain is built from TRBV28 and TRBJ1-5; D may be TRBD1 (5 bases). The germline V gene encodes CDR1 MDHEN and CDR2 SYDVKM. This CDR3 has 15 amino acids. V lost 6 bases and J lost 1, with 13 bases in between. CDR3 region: CASSLRWDSNQPQHF. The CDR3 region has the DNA TGTGCCAGCAGCTTAAGGTGGGACAGCAATCAGCCCCAGCATTTT.

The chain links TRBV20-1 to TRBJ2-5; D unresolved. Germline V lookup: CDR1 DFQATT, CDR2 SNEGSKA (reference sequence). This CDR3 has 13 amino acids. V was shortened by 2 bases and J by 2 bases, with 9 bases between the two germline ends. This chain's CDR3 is CSARSGVQETQYF. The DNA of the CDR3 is TGCAGTGCTAGATCAGGAGTTCAAGAGACCCAGTACTTC.

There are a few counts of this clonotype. The CDR3 DNA reads as TGTGCCAGCAGCATCACAGGGAACACCGGGGAGCTGTTTTTT. Its protein is CASSITGNTGELFF. The chain combines TRBV7-7 with TRBJ2-2; tentative D call: TRBD1 (5 bases). The CDR3 loop spans 14 amino acids. Trimming took off 5 bases at V and 1 base at J, with 8 bases between the two ends. Germline CDR1 and CDR2: SSHAT and FNYEAQ (reference sequence).

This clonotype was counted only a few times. CDR3 DNA sequence: TGTGCCAGCGGGCGTAGATCGAGGGACACTGAAGCTTTCTTT. It translates to CASGRRSRDTEAFF. V usage is TRBV28 and J usage is TRBJ1-1; D is undetermined. The CDR3 runs to 14 residues. Germline V gives CDR1 MDHEN, CDR2 SYDVKM. V lost 8 bases and J 3 bases, leaving 16 bases between the germline ends.